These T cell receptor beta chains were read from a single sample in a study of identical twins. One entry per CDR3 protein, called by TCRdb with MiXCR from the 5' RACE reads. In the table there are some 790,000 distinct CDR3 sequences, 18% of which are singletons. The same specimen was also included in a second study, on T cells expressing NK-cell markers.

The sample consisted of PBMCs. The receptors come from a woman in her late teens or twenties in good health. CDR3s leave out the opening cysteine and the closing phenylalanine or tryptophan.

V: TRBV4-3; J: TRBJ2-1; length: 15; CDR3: ASSQTSGRPSYNEQF
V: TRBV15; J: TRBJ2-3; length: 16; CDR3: ATSRDLRTSGTRDTQY
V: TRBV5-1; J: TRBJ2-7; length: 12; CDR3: ASSFVPESYEQY
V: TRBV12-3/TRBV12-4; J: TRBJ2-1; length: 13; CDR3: ASSLTPTSILHEF
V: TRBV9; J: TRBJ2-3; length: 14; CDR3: ASSLRTGPRTDTQY
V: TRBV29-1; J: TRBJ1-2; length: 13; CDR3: SVASPAYFNYGYT
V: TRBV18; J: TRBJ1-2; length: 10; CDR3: ASSPPEVGYT
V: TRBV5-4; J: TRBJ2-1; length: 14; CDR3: ASSLVGGGAYNEQF
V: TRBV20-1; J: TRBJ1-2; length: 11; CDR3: SARERTNYGYT
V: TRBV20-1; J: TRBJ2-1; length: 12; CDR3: SAGLSRSGNEQF
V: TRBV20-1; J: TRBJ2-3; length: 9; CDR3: SAQSGTPQY
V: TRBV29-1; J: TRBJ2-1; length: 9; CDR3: SVVGFTEQF
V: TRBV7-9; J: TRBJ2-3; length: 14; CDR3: ASSKRSGGDTDTQY
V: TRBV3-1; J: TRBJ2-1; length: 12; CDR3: ASSRSGRGNEQF
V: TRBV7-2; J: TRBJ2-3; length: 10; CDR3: ASRTDSDTQY
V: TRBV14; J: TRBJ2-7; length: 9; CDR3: ASSQSREQY
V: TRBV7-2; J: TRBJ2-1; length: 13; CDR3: ASSIGSGRKNEQF
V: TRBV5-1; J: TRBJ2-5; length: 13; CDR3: ASSFAGVAQETQY
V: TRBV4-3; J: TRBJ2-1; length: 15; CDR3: ASSQDKVLAESNEQF
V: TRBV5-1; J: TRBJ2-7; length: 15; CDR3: ASSLVGTSGRSYEQY
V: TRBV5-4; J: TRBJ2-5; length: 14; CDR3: ASSLPTSGRDETQY
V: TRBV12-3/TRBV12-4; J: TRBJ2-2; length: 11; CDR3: ASSPPIAGELF
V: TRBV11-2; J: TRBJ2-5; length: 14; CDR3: ASSSTGTGRWETQY
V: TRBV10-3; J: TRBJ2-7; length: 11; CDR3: AIRSDRGYEQY
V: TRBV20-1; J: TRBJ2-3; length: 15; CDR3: CARVLAGGGGTDTQY
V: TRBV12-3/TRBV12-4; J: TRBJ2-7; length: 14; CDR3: ASSLWDRGQTYEQY
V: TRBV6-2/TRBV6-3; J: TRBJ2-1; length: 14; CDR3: ASSFDRTSGAHEQF
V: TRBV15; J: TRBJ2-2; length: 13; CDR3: ATSPVASNTGELF